The clone carrying this TCR beta chain has a handful of counts. The junction had 4 bases not matched to a gene; V was cut back by 0 bases and J by 5 bases. Germline-derived CDR1 and CDR2 are SGDLS and YYNGEE. The CDR3 is 14 amino acids. The sample comes from a study of control samples from healthy donors and cancer patients. Assay: immunoSEQ multiplex PCR; the TCRdb copy retains only in-frame clones and omits some. The sample has under 20,000 clones, under 90% seen once. Sequenced material: PBMCs. This chain links TRBV9 with TRBJ2-5; 7 bases agree with TRBD2. This sequence originates from a woman in her seventies with lung cancer. The CDR3 loop is CASSVGAAGETQYF. The CDR3 DNA reads TGTGCCAGCAGCGTAGGAGCAGCGGGGGAGACCCAGTACTTC.